Detailed here is one TCR beta chain. Which antigen it targets is not known. Base quality data are lacking; no much larger clone is found one base away. The data originate from a study of shared clonotypes between healthy human individuals (dated by TCRdb to the early 2020s). Looking at the study overall: A couple of women and a few men aged 18 to 49 years were included in the cohort. For each donor, CD4 naive and CD4 memory were each run on three plates, CD8 naive on two plates, and CD8 memory on one plate. The study deeply sequenced blood TCR repertoires of about five healthy adults to estimate repertoire size and the extent of clonotype sharing between individuals. Libraries were prepared and TCR repertoires were sequenced by different laboratories using diverse techniques, in order to increase sequencing depth and limit assay-specific biases. Leukapheresis yielded between about 0.8 and 9.5 billion PBMCs per donor. The investigation overall reported the following: Naive subsets generally had larger estimated clonotype richness than memory subsets. Because the study included a small number of donors, the genetic and exposure-history diversity represented was limited. Rarefaction of sorted-subset datasets indicated incomplete sequencing despite the large sequencing depth. When four donors were compared, the shared fraction of clonotypes was approximately 5% for naive CD4, around 4% for naive CD8, 2% to 2.5% for memory CD4, and 0.35% to 0.5% for memory CD8. Higher generation probabilities were observed for clonotypes shared by all four sorted-subset donors than for non-shared clonotypes. Pairwise subsampling led to the expectation that sequencing depth would affect the degree of clonotype sharing among donors. Only blood was sampled, and tissue TCR repertoires likely differ from those in blood.

CD8 naive samples were CD45RO-negative cells positively selected for CCR7, giving a CD45RA+CCR7+ population that excluded TemRA cells. The donors were healthy, HIV-negative adults who had no recently reported acute infections or vaccinations. All donors were Caucasian adults living in Nashville, Tennessee, USA. After blood collection by leukapheresis, PBMCs were isolated using Ficoll-Histopaque density gradient centrifugation and then cryopreserved in the vapor phase of liquid nitrogen. Analytical flow cytometry was used to check the purity and quantity of every magnetically sorted T cell population. Genomic DNA was isolated from each sorted fraction and quantified by UV absorbance on a Nanodrop 2000c. There are 12 amino acids in the CDR3, from cysteine to phenylalanine inclusive. Only the CDR3 part of the read is kept: 36 bases, read in frame from the first base. V is pared back by 3 bases and J by 8 bases, with 11 bases lying between the germline termini. CDR1 and CDR2, looked up from the germline V gene, are SGHVS and FNYEAQ.

TCR CDR3 regions were amplified from genomic DNA by multiplex PCR using the deep immunoSEQ assay. For each cell subset, the extracted genomic DNA was distributed evenly across all wells of several immunoSEQ 96-well plates, and each plate served as one replicate. Each replicate PCR for sorted subsets received about 220 ng genomic DNA, equal to tens of thousands of T cell genomes. Purified libraries were measured with a Qubit 3.0 fluorometer, size-checked on a Bioanalyzer 2100, and measured again with the KAPA Library Quantification kit. A separate single-read 150-cycle Illumina NextSeq 550 flow cell was used to sequence each immunoSEQ 96-well plate. The authors processed their data as follows. Because the immunoSEQ output held only junctional sequences and lacked quality scores, the filtering could not match the filtering applied to full-length reads. To assign V/J genes and CDR3, sequences were annotated using PyIR, a Python wrapper for IgBLAST v1.9, with IMGT germline references. Reads with weak V/J assignments (E-value above 1e-6), missing CDR3, stop codons, out-of-frame junctions, or ambiguous translated residues were removed. V3J clonotypes were defined by identical inferred V gene, J gene, and CDR3 amino acid sequence. To compute the percentage overlap between repertoires, the number of shared unique clonotypes was divided by the size of the smaller repertoire. Richness of each repertoire was evaluated using RTK rarefaction, the Chao1 estimator, and Recon v2.1 estimates of unobserved clonotypes. Generation probabilities for all TCRbeta clonotypes obtained by the gDNA method from a few donors were computed using OLGA. Not all clones reach the TCRdb copy of this immuneACCESS table, which keeps in-frame sequences only. Checked studies attribute under half of the gap to unresolved V genes and leave the rest unexplained. The DNA gave D and trimming, while V, J and clone size come from that table. The sample includes about 2 million clones, with 85% to 95% observed a single time. The top ten constitute 0.9% to 1.5% of the sample.

The chain couples TRBV7-6 to TRBJ2-7, and TRBD1 may be the D gene, going by 5 matching bases. This sequence originates from a man between 18 and 29 years old in good health. Sequenced sample: naive CD8+ T cells sorted from blood. This specimen's cell subset or site label, per the study, means: CD45RA+CCR7+. CDR3 region: CASSFEDNKQYF. The nucleotides are TGTGCCAGCAGCTTTGAGGACAACAAGCAGTACTTC.